This passage covers 26 T cell receptor beta chains from one sample sequenced in a study of T cell responses to AZD1222 COVID-19 vaccine. The table came from immunoSEQ multiplex PCR; TCRdb's copy has only in-frame clones and leaves some out. Among 25,000 to 35,000 clones listed, 78% were seen once. The specimen comprised peripheral blood, sampled on day 0 of AZD1222 vaccination. Every receptor here comes from an adult in good health.

A few counts support this clone. This sequence joins TRBV6-5 and TRBJ1-5; D uncertain. This CDR3 is built from 14 residues. Germline lookup yields CDR1 MNHEY and CDR2 SVGAGI. The germline V and J ends were trimmed by 5 bases and 1 base, with 9 bases remaining between them. The CDR3 loop reads CASSRGPSNQPQHF. CDR3 DNA: TGTGCCAGCAGTCGCGGACCCAGCAATCAGCCCCAGCATTTT.

The chain combines TRBV6-5 with TRBJ2-7; 11 bases are a match to TRBD1. Germline loops: CDR1 MNHEY, CDR2 SVGAGI. The CDR3 sequence is 15 residues long. The V gene end was trimmed by 4 bases and the J gene end by 3 bases; junction bases not matched to a gene: 5. The CDR3 DNA follows: TGTGCCAGCAGTTCCGCCGGGACAGGGGGCTACGAGCAGTACTTC. Its translation is CASSSAGTGGYEQYF.

The J gene is TRBJ1-3, the V gene TRBV12-1. TRBV12-1 constitutes a pseudogene. The CDR3 runs to 10 residues. In DNA, the CDR3 is TGTGCCAGCAGCTCTTGCACCATATATTTT. It specifies CASSSCTIYF.

This chain links TRBV27 with TRBJ2-2; 7 nucleotides match TRBD1. With V trimmed by 4 bases and J by 3 bases, 5 bases remained unmatched. Per the germline V gene, CDR1 is MNHEY and CDR2 is SMNVEV (reference sequence). This CDR3 has 15 residues. CDR3 in DNA: TGTGCCAGCAGTTCGAGGGGGCCTTACACCGGGGAGCTGTTTTTT. It is translated as CASSSRGPYTGELFF.

The J gene is TRBJ1-2, the V gene TRBV7-3; D is undetermined. The CDR3 is 12 amino acids. V lost 4 bases and J 6 bases, leaving 9 bases between the germline ends. CDR1 is SGHTA and CDR2 is FQGTGA in the germline V gene. The CDR3: CASSSKFDGYTF. Here the CDR3 DNA reads TGTGCCAGCAGCTCAAAGTTCGATGGCTACACCTTC.

This clone appeared once. The chain couples TRBV27 to TRBJ2-7; TRBD1 matches 7 bases. V was pared by 11 bases and J by 2 bases, with 6 bases of the junction left unmatched. This CDR3 has 12 residues. CDR1 and CDR2 from the germline V gene are MNHEY and SMNVEV (reference sequence). This chain's CDR3 is CASWDSPYEQYF. The CDR3, as DNA: TGTGCCTCCTGGGACAGTCCCTACGAGCAGTACTTC.

The rearrangement uses TRBV7-2 and TRBJ1-4; 8 bases line up with TRBD1. The CDR3 spans 14 residues. Germline trimming cut 5 bases from V and 8 bases from J; bases unmatched to any gene: 7. Germline CDR1 reads SGHTA; CDR2 reads FQGNSA. The CDR3 spells CASSQQGAGEKLFF. The DNA of the CDR3 is TGTGCCAGCAGCCAGCAGGGGGCGGGAGAAAAACTGTTTTTT.

This clone was detected once. The chain carries TRBV6-5 and TRBJ1-2; D is unresolved. Between the trimmed V and J ends, which lost 0 bases and 8 bases, there was a span of 13 bases. The CDR3 is 14 residues long. Germline values: CDR1 MNHEY, CDR2 SVGAGI. For the CDR3, the DNA is TGTGCCAGCAGTTACTCGTCCGGGAAGAGGGGCTACACCTTC. This codes for CASSYSSGKRGYTF.

This sequence joins TRBV5-5 and TRBJ1-4; TRBD1 matches 8 bases. The CDR3 loop spans 16 amino acids. The ends lost 5 bases at V and 6 bases at J; junction bases unmatched: 12. Germline values: CDR1 SGHKS, CDR2 YYEKEE (reference sequence). The CDR3 loop is CASSSQTGTGYEKLFF. The CDR3 coding sequence is TGTGCCAGCAGTTCTCAGACCGGGACAGGTTATGAAAAACTGTTTTTT.

The CDR3 nucleotides read TGTGCCAGCAGGGGATTGGGGTCGAACACTGAAGCTTTCTTT. This sequence encodes CASRGLGSNTEAFF. V and J are TRBV27 and TRBJ1-1, with D uncertain. Germline V gene lookup returns CDR1 MNHEY and CDR2 SMNVEV (reference sequence). The CDR3 loop spans 14 amino acids. Between the trimmed V and J ends, which lost 6 bases and 1 base, there was a span of 12 bases.

This chain links TRBV19 with TRBJ2-4, with a tentative D call TRBD2 (5 bases). The length of the CDR3 is 15 residues. Germline V gene lookup returns CDR1 LNHDA and CDR2 SQIVND (reference sequence). V dropped 6 bases and J dropped 0 bases, with 12 bases sitting between them. CDR3 coding DNA: TGTGCCAGTAGAAGCGGAGTTCTAGCCAAAAACATTCAGTACTTC. Its protein product is CASRSGVLAKNIQYF.

V and J are TRBV10-1 and TRBJ2-3, with unresolved D. The CDR3 covers 14 residues. The germline V and J ends were trimmed by 4 bases and 2 bases, with 10 bases remaining between them. Per the germline V gene, CDR1 is WNHNN and CDR2 is SYGVQD (reference sequence). The CDR3 protein is CASSGVGYTDTQYF. CDR3 DNA sequence: TGCGCCAGCAGTGGGGTTGGCTACACAGATACGCAGTATTTT.

The chain couples TRBV4-3 to TRBJ1-2; possible D gene TRBD1, 5 bases. The V and J ends lost 5 bases and 2 bases respectively, with 12 bases between them. Germline V lookup: CDR1 LGHNA, CDR2 YSLEER. The length of the CDR3 is 14 residues. CDR3 sequence reads: CASSVSGGNYGYTF. DNA of the CDR3: TGCGCCAGCAGCGTCAGCGGGGGAAACTATGGCTACACCTTC.

The chain has TRBV27 and TRBJ2-2, with TRBD2 identical over 8 bases. Germline CDR1 is MNHEY and CDR2 is SMNVEV (reference sequence). The CDR3 is 16 amino acids. V gave up 7 bases and J gave up 4 bases; unmatched junction bases: 11. The CDR3 bases are TGTGCCAGCACCCAGAGGGAAGCGGGAGTCACCGGGGAGCTGTTTTTT. Protein product: CASTQREAGVTGELFF.

This clone was recorded only once. This chain joins TRBV28 and TRBJ1-2; D gene unclear. Germline V lookup: CDR1 MDHEN, CDR2 SYDVKM. The ends were cut back, 2 bases at V and 2 bases at J, with 6 bases in the middle. The CDR3 extends over 13 amino acids. For the CDR3, the DNA is TGTGCCAGCAGTTTAGGACGGAACTATGGCTACACCTTC. Its protein is CASSLGRNYGYTF.

The chain combines TRBV7-2 with TRBJ2-1; 13 nucleotides agree with TRBD2. The CDR3 is 14 amino acids. The V gene's germline CDR1 is SGHTA and CDR2 FQGNSA. The V and J ends lost 6 bases and 10 bases, in that order; junction bases with no gene match: 6. CDR3 amino acids: CASRRTSGSGEQFF. The CDR3 coding sequence is TGTGCCAGCAGGAGGACTAGCGGGAGTGGGGAGCAGTTCTTC.

The chain links TRBV7-2 to TRBJ2-7; 10 bases map to TRBD2. Germline V gene lookup returns CDR1 SGHTA and CDR2 FQGNSA. V lost 5 bases, J lost 2 bases, and 15 bases stayed unmatched. The CDR3 covers 18 residues. CDR3 sequence (DNA): TGTGCCAGCAGCCACCCCTGGGAGACTAGCGGGTCACCCTACGAGCAGTACGTC. Its protein is CASSHPWETSGSPYEQYV.

This clone was seen a single time. The chain links TRBV29-1 to TRBJ2-5; tentative D call: TRBD1 (5 bases). CDR3 length equals 12 residues. Trimming cost V 4 bases and J 1 base, with 7 bases left between them. Germline CDR1 SQVTM, CDR2 ANQGSEA. For the CDR3, the DNA is TGCAGCGTTGCTGACAGCCAAGAGACCCAGTACTTC. Protein sequence: CSVADSQETQYF.

The chain is built from TRBV18 and TRBJ1-4; the match to TRBD1 covers 10 bases. Germline V lookup: CDR1 KGHSH, CDR2 LQKENI. Trimming at V came to 3 bases and at J to 7 bases, leaving 5 bases not matched to a gene. This CDR3 is 15 amino acids long. The CDR3 sequence: CASSPLGQGSEKLFF. The CDR3 nucleotides are TGTGCCAGCTCACCTCTGGGACAGGGGAGTGAAAAACTGTTTTTT.

This clone was recorded only once. V usage is TRBV18 and J usage is TRBJ2-5, with 9 bases lining up with TRBD1. From germline, CDR1 is KGHSH and CDR2 LQKENI. V was pared by 3 bases and J by 5 bases, with 4 bases of the junction left unmatched. CDR3 length: 14 residues. The CDR3 reads CASSPTGQGETQYF. The CDR3 region has the DNA TGTGCCAGCTCACCGACAGGACAGGGGGAGACCCAGTACTTC.

This clone has more than one count but fewer than ten. V and J are TRBV7-2 and TRBJ1-6; D is possibly TRBD1 (5 bases). Germline CDR1 and CDR2: SGHTA and FQGNSA. The V end was cut by 0 bases, the J end by 6 bases, with 9 bases between. CDR3 size: 15 residues. The CDR3 is CASSLAQGSNSPLHF. Written as DNA, the CDR3 is TGTGCCAGCAGCTTAGCGCAGGGTAGTAATTCACCCCTCCACTTT.

This clone was detected a few times. As DNA, the CDR3 is TGCGCCAGCAGGCGTGACAGATACGAGCAGTACTTC. It encodes CASRRDRYEQYF. This rearrangement joins TRBV5-1 to TRBJ2-7, with a possible D match to TRBD1 (5 bases). The V and J ends lost 5 bases and 4 bases respectively, with 10 bases between them. This CDR3 contains 12 residues. Germline values: CDR1 SGHRS, CDR2 YFSETQ.

The rearrangement uses TRBV7-9 and TRBJ1-4, with TRBD1 matching 9 bases. Trimming cost V 1 base and J 8 bases; bases outside gene matches: 8. CDR3 length: 16 residues. CDR1 SEHNR and CDR2 FQNEAQ come from the germline V gene (reference sequence). In DNA form, the CDR3 reads TGTGCCAGCAGCTTAGGGGGGACAGGGCATGAGGAAAAACTGTTTTTT. Its protein is CASSLGGTGHEEKLFF.

V is TRBV7-9 and J is TRBJ2-3; 15 bases align to TRBD2. V lost 5 bases to trimming and J lost 7 bases; unmatched junction nucleotides: 16. This CDR3 is 19 amino acids long. CDR1 SEHNR and CDR2 FQNEAQ come from the germline V gene (reference sequence). Here the CDR3 reads CASSPRTSGRAIDRYTQYF. For the CDR3, the DNA is TGTGCCAGCAGCCCGCGGACTAGCGGGAGGGCCATCGATCGGTATACGCAGTATTTT.

This clone was recorded once. The chain recombines TRBV19 with TRBJ1-1; D call uncertain. This CDR3 spans 15 amino acids. Germline V gene lookup returns CDR1 LNHDA and CDR2 SQIVND (reference sequence). The ends were cut back, 5 bases at V and 7 bases at J, with 20 bases in the middle. CDR3 protein: CASSPTSGVKGEAFF. The CDR3 DNA sequence: TGTGCCAGTAGTCCCACCTCGGGCGTTAAGGGTGAAGCTTTCTTT.

The chain recombines TRBV5-1 with TRBJ1-4, with no clear D. The V gene's germline CDR1 is SGHRS and CDR2 YFSETQ. The CDR3 runs 16 residues. V shed 6 bases and J shed 1 base, with 16 bases lying between them. CDR3 DNA: TGCGCCAGCAAACGTAACCGGGGTGGAACTAATGAAAAACTGTTTTTT. Translated, it gives CASKRNRGGTNEKLFF.